The subject of this entry is one TCR beta chain. With 60 Vbeta and 13 Jbeta primers, the PCR was carried out. Sequencing used immunoSEQ multiplex PCR; TCRdb keeps in-frame clones, though not all of them. The sample shows around 200,000 clones, around 78% of them seen only once. The source of the sample is a study of cytomegalovirus exposure and HLA in healthy donors. Germline V gene sequence: CDR1 SGHVS, CDR2 FNYEAQ. With 2 bases removed from V and 4 bases from J, the gap between germline ends came to 27 bases. This CDR3 region has 19 residues. This sequence was found in a woman aged 30 to 39 in good health and CMV-seropositive. The rearrangement links TRBV7-6 to TRBJ2-7, with D possibly matching TRBD2 (6 bases). Specimen: PBMCs. The CDR3 nucleotides are TGTGCCAGCAGCTTATTTTCGGGGGAGGTAGGCCCCCGAAGGTACGAGCAGTACTTC. This translates into CASSLFSGEVGPRRYEQYF.